The following is a TCR beta chain sequence with its context. The antigen remains undetermined. The assay was immunoSEQ multiplex PCR, and TCRdb's table has in-frame clones only and misses some. The profile covers several thousand clones, with roughly 88% appearing a single time and approximately 1.5% taken by the ten largest. Germline V gives CDR1 SQVTM, CDR2 ANQGSEA. The CDR3 sequence is 14 residues long. V dropped 1 base and J dropped 6; count of bases not matched to a gene: 7. This entry is derived from a study of Tregs in tolerant kidney transplant recipients. General observations from the study: Validation in larger populations is needed because few patients were studied. Biological reproducibility was not directly addressed in this study.

This clonotype was obtained from a human donor who received a combined kidney and bone marrow transplant. This chain connects TRBV29-1 to TRBJ2-7; TRBD2 aligns across 9 bases. This specimen consisted of Tregs from blood, obtained before the transplant. Written as DNA, the CDR3 is TGCAGCGTTGAAGCTAGCGGGAATCCTGGCGAGCAGTACTTC. It codes for CSVEASGNPGEQYF.